This T cell receptor beta chain was profiled in a study of OX40 agonist ivuxolimab in advanced cancers. A note on the overall study: Ivuxolimab, which targeted the costimulatory receptor OX40 (CD134), was an agonistic, fully human IgG2 monoclonal antibody. Intravenous ivuxolimab was administered to patients every 2 weeks at six dose levels: 0.01, 0.1, 0.3, 1.5, 3 and 10 mg/kg. Of the roughly 52 dose-escalation patients, hepatocellular carcinoma was present in approximately 20, melanoma in approximately 15, renal cell carcinoma in 9 and head and neck cancer in 9. A male proportion of roughly 80% and a mean age of 60 years, ranging from roughly 23 to 80, were recorded for the dose-escalation cohort. Prior anti-PD-1, anti-PD-L1 or anti-CTLA-4 therapy was permitted, and checkpoint inhibitors had been received by less than 45% of dose-escalation patients. Three dose-escalation patients achieved partial responses, one with hepatocellular carcinoma and two with cutaneous melanoma. Peripheral TCRbeta sequencing aimed to test whether ivuxolimab altered TCR sequence diversity and caused clonal T-cell expansion. The paper covers the monotherapy dose-escalation part of the phase I ivuxolimab trial, which included N of about 56 patients. Broader findings and caveats from the paper: Antigen specificity was not determined for the clonally expanded peripheral T cells. Clonal expansion of both CD4+ and CD8+ blood T cells was observed from baseline to week 6 at doses 0.1 to 3.0 mg/kg. After ivuxolimab, more expanded clones were found on average in CD8+ T cells than in CD4+ T cells. In partial responders in the 0.1-3.0 mg/kg groups, normalized peripheral clonal expansion was found to be among the lowest, especially among CD8+ T cells. Low levels of normalized T-cell clonal expansion were also seen in some nonresponding patients.

For sequencing of the TCRbeta CDR3 region, genomic DNA was extracted from the sorted cells. The immunoSEQ Assay was used to sequence the TCRbeta CDR3 regions. TCRdb retrieved this table from immuneACCESS and kept in-frame rearrangements only. Not all clones are present; in checked studies, unresolved V genes account for under half, and no reason is known for the remainder. This sample comprises 55,000 to 85,000 clones, around 86% of them detected only once. The ten largest clones represent 0.75% of the sample. As encoded in the germline V gene (reference sequence), CDR1 is GTSNPN while CDR2 is SVGIG. V is cut by 2 bases and J by 5 bases, and the space between the germline ends is 15 bases. From the cysteine up to the phenylalanine, the CDR3 has a length of 14 residues. Only the CDR3 DNA is retained, 42 bases long and in frame from the first base. The trial excluded patients who had a history of autoimmune disease or who were on systemic immunosuppression. In every dose cohort, peripheral blood was drawn for TCR sequencing at baseline, cycle 4 day 1, and cycle 7 day 1. Samples were obtained from an open-label, multicenter, first-in-human phase I dose-escalation trial of ivuxolimab. The trial enrolled adults with locally advanced or metastatic head and neck squamous cell, hepatocellular, melanoma or renal cell carcinoma. Before TCR sequencing, CD4+ T cells and CD8+ T cells from peripheral blood were sorted into separate populations.

Concerning this clone: Its target antigen remains unknown. There are no base qualities to consult, and no much larger clone falls within one base.

This specimen consisted of CD4+ or CD8+ T cells sorted from blood, obtained in a trial of the OX40 agonist ivuxolimab. The clonotype comes from an adult with an advanced solid tumor such as melanoma, head and neck, liver or kidney cancer. The chain couples TRBV30 to TRBJ1-2; TRBD1 might be the D gene, on 5 matching bases. The DNA sequence follows: TGTGCCTGGAGTCAGGGAACCCTAAAGTATGGCTACACCTTC. It translates as CAWSQGTLKYGYTF.